These 7 T cell receptor beta chains came from one sample sequenced in a study of T cell repertoires in cytomegalovirus infection. What these receptors recognize is not known. In TCRdb, the reads were re-called with MiXCR into one record per CDR3 protein. The sample lists some 940,000 distinct CDR3 sequences, less than 35% occurring once. Material: cultured CD8+ T cells from PBMCs, obtained from culture after CMV antigen stimulation. These receptors were collected from a human donor in good health (CMV status not recorded). Some clones in this sample may be carry-over from other donors' samples.

This clonotype came up many times. This chain links TRBV28 with TRBJ2-7; the match to TRBD1 covers 9 bases. Germline CDR1 and CDR2: MDHEN and SYDVKM. J was trimmed by 5 bases and V by 5 bases; bases with no gene match: 4. The CDR3 runs 13 residues. This chain's CDR3 is CASSPQGAHEQYV. CDR3 nucleotide sequence: TGTGCCAGCAGTCCACAGGGGGCCCACGAGCAGTACGTC.

The V and J genes are TRBV18 and TRBJ2-3; D possibly corresponds to TRBD1 (6 bases). CDR1 is KGHSH, CDR2 LQKENI, per germline. The CDR3 sequence is 15 residues long. Trimming took off 3 bases at V and 1 base at J, with 11 bases between the two ends. CDR3 in DNA: TGTGCCAGCTCACCCGAACCAGGGGGCACAGATACGCAGTATTTT. Its protein product is CASSPEPGGTDTQYF. Supplemented by reference TRBV18 and TRBJ2-3, the full variable domain reads NAGVMQNPRHLVRRRGQEARLRCSPMKGHSHVYWYRQLPEEGLKFMVYLQKENIIDESGMPKERFSAEFPKEGPSILRIQQVVRGDSAAYFCASSPEPGGTDTQYFGPGTRLTVL.

This clonotype came up many times. V gene TRBV7-9 combines with J gene TRBJ2-3; the D gene is possibly TRBD1 (6 bases). There are 14 residues in the CDR3. Trimming removed 5 bases at V and 1 base at J, with 10 bases between. The germline V gene encodes CDR1 SEHNR and CDR2 FQNEAQ (reference sequence). For the CDR3, the DNA is TGTGCCAGCAGCCCGGCAGGGGGCACAGATACGCAGTATTTT. It is translated as CASSPAGGTDTQYF. The whole variable domain, filled in from reference TRBV7-9 and TRBJ2-3, reads DTGVSQNPRHKITKRGQNVTFRCDPISEHNRLYWYRQTLGQGPEFLTYFQNEAQLEKSRLLSDRFSAERPKGSFSTLEIQRTEQGDSAMYLCASSPAGGTDTQYFGPGTRLTVL.

This chain connects TRBV12-3 or TRBV12-4 to TRBJ2-3; a possible D gene is TRBD2 (5 bases). Deletions cut 6 bases from V and 2 bases from J, with 21 bases between. The CDR3 runs 17 residues. CDR3 amino acids: CASRPNGVSLDTDTQYF. The CDR3 DNA reads TGTGCCAGCAGACCAAACGGGGTTTCCCTCGACACAGATACGCAGTATTTT.

The chain combines TRBV27 with TRBJ1-1; unclear D gene. Per the germline V gene, CDR1 is MNHEY and CDR2 is SMNVEV (reference sequence). V lost 3 bases to trimming and J lost 3 bases, with 8 bases between them. This CDR3 region has 13 residues. In DNA form, the CDR3 reads TGTGCCAGCAGTTTCTTACCCCACACTGAAGCTTTCTTT. Translated: CASSFLPHTEAFF.

The CDR3 spells CASSTSSSYNEQFF. In DNA form, the CDR3 reads TGCGCCAGCAGCACCAGTAGCTCCTACAATGAGCAGTTCTTC. This chain joins TRBV5-1 and TRBJ2-1, with unresolved D. Per germline, CDR1 SGHRS and CDR2 YFSETQ. This CDR3 has 14 residues. The V gene lost 4 bases and the J gene lost 0 bases, with 8 bases spanning the gap.

This clonotype was seen a handful of times. The CDR3 spells CASSLPPYEQYF. The CDR3 DNA follows: TGTGCCAGCAGCTTACCGCCCTACGAGCAGTACTTC. The chain combines TRBV7-9 with TRBJ2-7; D uncertain. Trimming cost V 2 bases and J 2 bases, with 4 bases left between them. Germline-derived CDR1 and CDR2 are SEHNR and FQNEAQ (reference sequence). CDR3 size: 12 residues.